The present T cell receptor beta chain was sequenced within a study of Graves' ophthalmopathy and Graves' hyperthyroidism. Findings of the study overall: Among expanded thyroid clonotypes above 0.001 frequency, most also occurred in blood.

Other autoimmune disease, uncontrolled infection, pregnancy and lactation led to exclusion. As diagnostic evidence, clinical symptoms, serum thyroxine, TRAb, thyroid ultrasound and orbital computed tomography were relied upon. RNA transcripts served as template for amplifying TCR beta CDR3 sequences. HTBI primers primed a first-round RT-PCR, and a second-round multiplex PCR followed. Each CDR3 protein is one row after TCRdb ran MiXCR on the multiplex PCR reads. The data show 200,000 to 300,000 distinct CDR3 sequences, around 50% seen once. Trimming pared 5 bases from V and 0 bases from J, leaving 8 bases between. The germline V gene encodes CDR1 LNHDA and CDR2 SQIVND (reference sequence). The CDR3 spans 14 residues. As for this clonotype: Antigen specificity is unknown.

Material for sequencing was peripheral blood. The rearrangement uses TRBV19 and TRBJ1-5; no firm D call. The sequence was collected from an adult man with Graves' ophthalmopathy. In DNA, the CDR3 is TGTGCCAGTAGTGAGACATGTAGCAATCAGCCCCAGCATTTT. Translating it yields CASSETCSNQPQHF.